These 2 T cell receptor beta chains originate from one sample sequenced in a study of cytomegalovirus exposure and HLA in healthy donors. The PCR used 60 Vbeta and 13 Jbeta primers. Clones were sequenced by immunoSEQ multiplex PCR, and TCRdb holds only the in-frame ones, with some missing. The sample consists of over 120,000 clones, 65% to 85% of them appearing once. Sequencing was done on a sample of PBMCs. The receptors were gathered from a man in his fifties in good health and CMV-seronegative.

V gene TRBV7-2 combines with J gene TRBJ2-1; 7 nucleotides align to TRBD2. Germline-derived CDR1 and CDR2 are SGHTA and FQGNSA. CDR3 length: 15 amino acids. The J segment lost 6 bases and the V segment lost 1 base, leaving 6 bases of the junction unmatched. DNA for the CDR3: TGTGCCAGCAGCTTAGGCCAGGCGGGAGTCAATGAGCAGTTCTTC. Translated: CASSLGQAGVNEQFF.

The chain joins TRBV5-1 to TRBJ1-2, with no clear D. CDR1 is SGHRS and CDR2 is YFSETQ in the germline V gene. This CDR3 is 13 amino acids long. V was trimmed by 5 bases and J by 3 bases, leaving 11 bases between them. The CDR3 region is CASSPLTDYGYTF. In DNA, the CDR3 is TGCGCCAGCAGTCCCCTAACTGACTATGGCTACACCTTC.